These 11 T cell receptor beta chains share one sample of origin, sequenced in a study of blood T cell repertoires in COVID-19. Repertoires were generated with immunoSEQ multiplex PCR, while TCRdb's copy carries only in-frame clones and drops some. This table has about 150,000 clones, roughly nine tenths appearing once. The sequenced sample was peripheral blood. The receptors were gathered from a man younger than 35 with COVID-19, enrolled during active disease.

The J gene is TRBJ2-7, the V gene TRBV6-2 or TRBV6-3; D may be TRBD1 (7 bases). The V gene lost 3 bases and the J gene lost 4 bases, with 22 bases spanning the gap. This CDR3 spans 17 amino acids. Per germline, CDR1 MNHEY and CDR2 SVGEGT. The CDR3 loop is CASSYSFVGRGRYEQYF. CDR3 DNA: TGTGCCAGCAGTTATTCGTTTGTGGGCAGGGGGAGGTACGAGCAGTACTTC.

The CDR3 spells CASMGPGEETQYF. The CDR3 nucleotides read TGTGCCAGCATGGGGCCAGGGGAAGAGACCCAGTACTTC. The chain couples TRBV2 to TRBJ2-5; tentatively, D is TRBD1 (6 bases). CDR3 length: 13 residues. Trimming took off 7 bases at V and 3 bases at J, with 12 bases between the two ends. Germline lookup yields CDR1 SNHLY and CDR2 FYNNEI. Variable domain in full (rest from reference TRBV2 and TRBJ2-5): EPEVTQTPSHQVTQMGQEVILRCVPISNHLYFYWYRQILGQKVEFLVSFYNNEISEKSEIFDDQFSVERPDGSNFTLKIRSTKLEDSAMYFCASMGPGEETQYFGPGTRLLVL.

V gene TRBV11-2 combines with J gene TRBJ1-2; the D gene is possibly TRBD1 (6 bases). Trimming cost V 5 bases and J 5 bases, with 12 bases left between them. The CDR3 runs to 13 residues. Germline loops: CDR1 SGHAT, CDR2 FQNNGV. The CDR3 here is CASSPDRIYGYTF. CDR3 nucleotides: TGTGCCAGCAGCCCAGACAGGATTTATGGCTACACCTTC.

The rearrangement uses TRBV27 and TRBJ2-7; tentatively, D is TRBD1 (6 bases). CDR1 is MNHEY, CDR2 SMNVEV, per germline (reference sequence). V was clipped by 2 bases and J by 2 bases, with 10 bases between them. This CDR3 comprises 14 residues. The chain's CDR3 is CASSLGSGAYEQYF. The DNA of the CDR3 is TGTGCCAGCAGTTTAGGTTCAGGGGCCTACGAGCAGTACTTC.

CDR3 sequence: CASSLGLERYQETQYF. CDR3 DNA sequence: TGTGCCAGCAGCTTAGGGCTCGAGCGGTACCAAGAGACCCAGTACTTC. The rearrangement joins TRBV13 to TRBJ2-5, with D possibly being TRBD2 (5 bases). This CDR3 comprises 16 residues. Trimming removed 0 bases at V and 0 bases at J, with 11 bases between. Looked up from germline, CDR1 is PRHDT and CDR2 is FYEKMQ (reference sequence).

A single count supports this clone. CDR3 in amino acids: CATSDNKRTGLNYGYTF. CDR3 DNA sequence: TGTGCCACCAGTGATAACAAACGGACAGGGCTCAACTATGGCTACACCTTC. The chain joins TRBV24-1 to TRBJ1-2; 8 nucleotides match TRBD1. This CDR3 comprises 17 residues. After removal of 3 bases from V and 2 bases from J, the junction contained 10 bases not matched to a gene. The germline CDR1 and CDR2 sequences are KGHDR and SFDVKD.

The genes are TRBV6-1 and TRBJ2-2, with D possibly being TRBD1 (5 bases). Germline V CDR1 and CDR2: MNHNS, SASEGT. V lost 2 bases, J lost 6 bases, and 19 bases lay in between. The CDR3 length is 17 residues. This chain's CDR3 is CASSEPGYLRVAGELFF. In DNA, the CDR3 is TGTGCCAGCAGTGAACCAGGGTACCTCCGAGTGGCCGGGGAGCTGTTTTTT.

This sequence joins TRBV5-4 and TRBJ1-4, with 9 bases that match TRBD1. Germline V lookup: CDR1 SGHNT, CDR2 YYREEE (reference sequence). This CDR3 is 16 amino acids long. The trim removed 4 bases at V and 0 bases at J, leaving 4 bases unmatched. The CDR3 loop is CASSADRGSTNEKLFF. The CDR3 DNA is TGTGCCAGCAGCGCCGACAGGGGGTCAACTAATGAAAAACTGTTTTTT. Full variable domain (outside the CDR3, taken from reference TRBV5-4 and TRBJ1-4): ETGVTQSPTHLIKTRGQQVTLRCSSQSGHNTVSWYQQALGQGPQFIFQYYREEENGRGNFPPRFSGLQFPNYSSELNVNALELDDSALYLCASSADRGSTNEKLFFGSGTQLSVL.

The chain recombines TRBV7-9 with TRBJ2-7, with no clear D. The CDR3 is 12 residues long. Germline V lookup: CDR1 SEHNR, CDR2 FQNEAQ (reference sequence). V was pared by 5 bases and J by 2 bases, with 7 bases between. Here the CDR3 reads CASSQRTYEQYF. CDR3 sequence (DNA): TGTGCCAGCAGCCAGAGGACCTACGAGCAGTACTTC.

The V call is TRBV5-1, the J call TRBJ2-5; TRBD1 might be the D (5 bases). Looked up from germline, CDR1 is SGHRS and CDR2 is YFSETQ. The length of the CDR3 is 14 residues. V was trimmed by 0 bases and J by 4 bases, leaving 10 bases between them. The CDR3 DNA reads as TGCGCCAGCAGCTTGGAGGGGCGGTTAGAGACCCAGTACTTC. Translating it yields CASSLEGRLETQYF.

The chain combines TRBV7-9 with TRBJ2-1, with TRBD2 identical over 8 bases. Germline trimming cut 2 bases from V and 7 bases from J; bases unmatched to any gene: 10. The CDR3 extends over 16 amino acids. Germline-derived CDR1 and CDR2 are SEHNR and FQNEAQ (reference sequence). The CDR3 DNA is TGTGCCAGCAGCTTATTTGTACTAGCGGCTTGGAATGAGCAGTTCTTC. Encoded protein: CASSLFVLAAWNEQFF.